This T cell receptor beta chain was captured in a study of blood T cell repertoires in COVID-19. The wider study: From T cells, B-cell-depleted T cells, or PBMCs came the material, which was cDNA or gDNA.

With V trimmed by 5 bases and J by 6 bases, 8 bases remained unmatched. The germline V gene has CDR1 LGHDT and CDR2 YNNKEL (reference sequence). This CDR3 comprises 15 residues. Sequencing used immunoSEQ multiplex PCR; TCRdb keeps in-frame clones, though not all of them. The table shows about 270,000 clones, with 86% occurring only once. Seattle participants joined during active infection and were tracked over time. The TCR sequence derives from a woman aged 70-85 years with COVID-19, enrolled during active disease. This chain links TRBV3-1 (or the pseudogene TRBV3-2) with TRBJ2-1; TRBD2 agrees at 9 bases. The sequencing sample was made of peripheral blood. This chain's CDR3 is CASSTLAGGVNEQFF. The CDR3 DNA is TGTGCCAGCAGCACTCTTGCGGGGGGGGTCAATGAGCAGTTCTTC.